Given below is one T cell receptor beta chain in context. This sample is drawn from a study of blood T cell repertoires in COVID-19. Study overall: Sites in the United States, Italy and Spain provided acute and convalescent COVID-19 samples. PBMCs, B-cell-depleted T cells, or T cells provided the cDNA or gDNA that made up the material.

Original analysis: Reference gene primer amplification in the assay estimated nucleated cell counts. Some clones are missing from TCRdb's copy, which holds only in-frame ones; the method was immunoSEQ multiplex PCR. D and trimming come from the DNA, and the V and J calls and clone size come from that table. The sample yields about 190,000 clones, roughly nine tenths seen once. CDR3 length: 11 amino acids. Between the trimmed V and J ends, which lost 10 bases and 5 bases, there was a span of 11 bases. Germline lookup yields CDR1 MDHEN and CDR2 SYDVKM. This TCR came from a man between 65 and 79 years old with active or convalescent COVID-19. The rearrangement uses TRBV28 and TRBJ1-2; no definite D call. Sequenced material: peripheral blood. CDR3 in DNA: TGTGCCACCACGTCGGGTTATGGCTACACCTTC. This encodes CATTSGYGYTF.